These T cell receptor beta chains were read from a single sample in a study of Graves' ophthalmopathy and Graves' hyperthyroidism. TCRdb redid the calling of the multiplex PCR reads with MiXCR, one entry per CDR3 protein. In the table there are about 700,000 distinct CDR3 sequences, approximately 39% of which are singletons. Sequenced: peripheral blood. These receptors were obtained from an adult man with Graves' ophthalmopathy. CDR3s include the opening cysteine and the closing phenylalanine or tryptophan. A D gene is named only where the DNA matches it firmly. Clone size is given for some rows only: seen once, a few or many times, or a class if the clone is expanded.

j_gene | v_gene | abundance | d_gene | CDR3nt | CDR3aa
TRBJ2-7 | TRBV7-2 | many | NA | TGTGCCAGCAGCTTTGACTTCAGCGGGCCCTACGAGCAGTACTTC | CASSFDFSGPYEQYF
TRBJ2-5 | TRBV12-3/TRBV12-4 | once | TRBD2 | TGTGCCAGCAGTTTAATGGGGGGGGGCCAAGAGACCCAGTACTTC | CASSLMGGGQETQYF
TRBJ1-1 | TRBV19 | many | TRBD1 | TGTGCCAGTAGTTCTCCGGGACAGGGTGTCCATGAAGCTTTCTTT | CASSSPGQGVHEAFF
TRBJ1-5 | TRBV10-3 | NA | NA | TGTGCCATCAGCGCGGGACCCAGCCAGCATCAGCCCCAGCATTTT | CAISAGPSQHQPQHF
TRBJ1-2 | TRBV5-1 | NA | TRBD1 | TGCGCCAGCAGCTTCGGGACAGGGGGCGTCTATGGCTACACCTTC | CASSFGTGGVYGYTF
TRBJ1-1 | TRBV13 | many | TRBD1 | TGTGCCAGCAGCTTACAGGGGGCTCGGGGGGCTGAAGCTTTCTTT | CASSLQGARGAEAFF
TRBJ2-5 | TRBV11-1 | NA | TRBD2 | TGTGCCAGCAGCCACCGAGCGGGAGAAGGAGAGACCCAGCACTTC | CASSHRAGEGETQHF
TRBJ2-7 | TRBV4-2 | many | NA | TGTGCCAGCAGCCAACCCTGGACCGAGAGCCCTTACGAGCAGTACTTC | CASSQPWTESPYEQYF
TRBJ1-3 | TRBV10-3 | NA | TRBD1 | TGTGCCATCAGTGGGACAGGGGGCACCATATATTTT | CAISGTGGTIYF
TRBJ2-2 | TRBV7-3 | few | NA | TGTGCCAGCAGCTTGGAGGGGGGGGCCAACACCGGGGAGCTGTTTTTT | CASSLEGGANTGELFF